These 31 T cell receptor beta chains share one sample of origin, sequenced in a study of blood T cell repertoires in COVID-19. Profiled with immunoSEQ multiplex PCR; TCRdb holds only in-frame clones, not every one. This table has roughly 51,000 clones, over 75% appearing once. The sample consisted of peripheral blood. All receptors come from a man aged 65 to 85 with acute or convalescent COVID-19.

The chain combines TRBV15 with TRBJ2-2, with TRBD2 matching over 9 bases. The CDR3 sequence is 16 residues long. The trim removed 2 bases at V and 7 bases at J, leaving 8 bases unmatched. Germline V lookup: CDR1 LNHNV, CDR2 YYDKDF (reference sequence). The CDR3 DNA is TGTGCCACCAGCAGATTTAGCGGGGGCCGGATCGGGGAGCTGTTTTTT. Encoded protein: CATSRFSGGRIGELFF.

This clone has just a few counts. The V gene is TRBV28, the J gene TRBJ1-4; 7 bases agree with TRBD1. The CDR3 consists of 15 residues. V lost 5 bases, J lost 10 bases, and 13 bases stayed unmatched. Germline CDR1 is MDHEN and CDR2 is SYDVKM. The CDR3 DNA reads TGTGCCAGCAGTCCTGGAGGACAGGCGACCCGAAAACTGTTTTTT. Protein product: CASSPGGQATRKLFF.

The CDR3 reads CASSDSSGADTQYF. The CDR3 DNA follows: TGTGCCAGCAGCGACTCTAGCGGGGCAGATACGCAGTATTTT. The chain employs TRBV9 and TRBJ2-3; 9 bases agree with TRBD2. Germline trimming cut 3 bases from V and 4 bases from J; bases unmatched to any gene: 3. The germline CDR1 and CDR2 sequences are SGDLS and YYNGEE. This CDR3 region has 14 residues.

The gene calls are TRBV6-5 and TRBJ1-1; D remains ambiguous. V shed 9 bases and J shed 3 bases, with 17 bases lying between them. This CDR3 has 14 residues. Germline assignment: CDR1 MNHEY and CDR2 SVGAGI. The CDR3 here is CASQQRHPYTEAFF. Written as DNA, the CDR3 is TGTGCCAGTCAACAGAGACATCCCTACACTGAAGCTTTCTTT.

The chain uses TRBV6-1 and TRBJ2-7; TRBD2 matches at 11 bases. Germline-derived CDR1 and CDR2 are MNHNS and SASEGT. J gave up 3 bases and V 0 bases, and 10 bases lay outside the gene matches. This CDR3 has 18 residues. In nucleotides, the CDR3 is TGTGCCAGCAGTGAAGCTGCATTAGCGGGGGGGGTTATCTACGAGCAGTACTTC. It translates to CASSEAALAGGVIYEQYF.

The chain combines TRBV19 with TRBJ1-5; 7 bases are shared with TRBD1. This CDR3 is built from 16 residues. V gave up 3 bases and J gave up 0 bases; unmatched junction bases: 5. Germline V gives CDR1 LNHDA, CDR2 SQIVND (reference sequence). The CDR3 region is CASSIYDRASNQPQHF. The DNA for the CDR3 is TGTGCCAGTAGTATCTATGACAGGGCTAGCAATCAGCCCCAGCATTTT.

This clone came up a few times. This chain joins TRBV18 and TRBJ1-1; D is unresolved. The CDR3 has 14 amino acids. Germline CDR1 is KGHSH and CDR2 is LQKENI. Trimming shortened V by 3 bases and J by 2 bases, and 10 bases separated the two germline ends. CDR3: CASSPSAGNTEAFF. DNA of the CDR3: TGTGCCAGCTCACCCTCAGCGGGCAACACTGAAGCTTTCTTT.

The J gene is TRBJ1-2, the V gene TRBV30; 7 bases are a match to TRBD1. The junction had 6 bases not matched to a gene; V was cut back by 0 bases and J by 8 bases. Germline loops: CDR1 GTSNPN, CDR2 SVGIG (reference sequence). The CDR3 is made up of 13 amino acids. CDR3 nucleotides: TGTGCCTGGAGTGTAGAGACAGGGTTAGGCTACACCTTC. It specifies CAWSVETGLGYTF.

The J gene is TRBJ1-3, the V gene TRBV5-1; a weak D match, TRBD1 (5 bases). V lost 5 bases and J 4 bases, leaving 16 bases between the germline ends. The CDR3 has 15 residues. The germline V gene has CDR1 SGHRS and CDR2 YFSETQ. CDR3 coding DNA: TGCGCCAGCAGGTCAAGCTTGGGGGGAGGAAACACCATATATTTT. It is translated as CASRSSLGGGNTIYF.

The chain has TRBV4-1 and TRBJ2-5; D perhaps matches TRBD1 (6 bases). Germline V gene sequence: CDR1 MGHRA, CDR2 YSYEKL. V was pared by 1 base and J by 5 bases, with 17 bases between. The CDR3 length is 16 residues. DNA of the CDR3: TGCGCCAGCAGCCAAGTAGCAGGGGTTGTTCAGGAGACCCAGTACTTC. This gives the protein CASSQVAGVVQETQYF.

This clone was recorded only once. The J gene is TRBJ1-5, the V gene TRBV19, with D possibly TRBD1 on 5 matching bases. This CDR3 contains 11 residues. From germline, CDR1 is LNHDA and CDR2 SQIVND (reference sequence). V lost 5 bases, J lost 9 bases, and 8 bases lay in between. DNA for the CDR3: TGTGCCAGTAGTGGGGGGGGGCCCCAGCATTTT. It translates to CASSGGGPQHF.

The chain is built from TRBV5-4 and TRBJ1-2; D unclear. V was shortened by 0 bases and J by 10 bases, with 25 bases between the two germline ends. Germline assignment: CDR1 SGHNT and CDR2 YYREEE (reference sequence). This CDR3 comprises 17 residues. For the CDR3, the DNA is TGTGCCAGCAGCTTGGCCTTGGTTGCGGTCCCGAAAAACGACTACACCTTC. It translates to CASSLALVAVPKNDYTF.

As DNA, the CDR3 is TGTGCCAGCAGTTCCAGGGCACGGAACACTGAAGCTTTCTTT. It translates to CASSSRARNTEAFF. The rearrangement joins TRBV28 to TRBJ1-1, with D possibly TRBD1 on 5 matching bases. The CDR3 extends over 14 amino acids. The V end lost 4 bases, the J end lost 1 base, and 10 bases lay between the germline ends. Germline CDR1 MDHEN, CDR2 SYDVKM.

The V call is TRBV27, the J call TRBJ2-1, with D perhaps matching TRBD1 (5 bases). Germline V gene data show CDR1 as MNHEY and CDR2 as SMNVEV (reference sequence). The length of the CDR3 is 14 residues. Trimming cost V 5 bases and J 6 bases, with 14 bases left between them. DNA for the CDR3: TGTGCCAGCAGTGGTCAGGGTAGGGCCAATGAGCAGTTCTTC. This sequence encodes CASSGQGRANEQFF.

The V and J genes are TRBV7-3 and TRBJ1-1; D remains ambiguous. The CDR3 runs 15 residues. Per the germline V gene, CDR1 is SGHTA and CDR2 is FQGTGA. V lost 2 bases and J 0 bases, leaving 10 bases between the germline ends. This CDR3 is CASSLFARLNTEAFF. As DNA, the CDR3 is TGTGCCAGCAGCTTATTTGCGCGGCTGAACACTGAAGCTTTCTTT.

A note on this clone: Different DNA sequences within this sample yield the same CDR3. The rearrangement links TRBV10-1 to TRBJ1-6; 10 bases fit TRBD1. CDR1 is WNHNN, CDR2 SYGVQD, per germline (reference sequence). V lost 6 bases, J lost 2 bases, and 10 bases stayed unmatched. The CDR3 is 18 residues long. For the CDR3, the DNA is TGCGCCAGCAGCCGGGACAGGGGAATTTCGGCCTATAATTCACCCCTCCACTTT. It encodes CASSRDRGISAYNSPLHF.

The rearrangement joins TRBV6-5 to TRBJ1-3; weak D call: TRBD1 (5 bases). The CDR3 has 14 amino acids. The germline V gene has CDR1 MNHEY and CDR2 SVGAGI. Trimming cost V 1 base and J 7 bases, with 11 bases left between them. CDR3 nucleotides: TGTGCCAGCAGTTACTTGGGGGGTCGGAACACCATATATTTT. Amino acids: CASSYLGGRNTIYF.

The rearrangement links TRBV10-3 to TRBJ1-2; D perhaps matches TRBD1 (6 bases). The CDR3 loop spans 13 amino acids. Per germline, CDR1 ENHRY and CDR2 SYGVKD. Between the trimmed V and J ends, which lost 3 bases and 7 bases, there was a span of 12 bases. Here the CDR3 DNA reads TGTGCCATCAGTGACCTAAGACAGGTTGGCTACACCTTC. Its translation is CAISDLRQVGYTF.

J is TRBJ1-5 and V is TRBV6-2 or TRBV6-3, with unresolved D. The CDR3 spans 16 residues. Trimming removed 4 bases at V and 6 bases at J, with 19 bases between. Looked up from germline, CDR1 is MNHEY and CDR2 is SVGEGT. The chain's CDR3 is CASSSIETRYSQPQHF. DNA for the CDR3: TGTGCCAGCAGTTCCATCGAAACCAGGTATAGTCAGCCCCAGCATTTT.

This chain links TRBV4-2 with TRBJ2-3; tentative D call: TRBD2 (6 bases). Germline V gene lookup returns CDR1 LGHNA and CDR2 YNFKEQ. Trimming took off 0 bases at V and 7 bases at J, with 26 bases between the two ends. This CDR3 is built from 19 residues. CDR3 amino acids: CASSQDGGLAGSFTNTQYF. The CDR3 coding sequence is TGTGCCAGCAGCCAAGACGGAGGGCTGGCGGGCTCCTTCACGAATACGCAGTATTTT.

This clone has just a few counts. The chain combines TRBV4-1 with TRBJ2-7, with 8 nucleotides matching TRBD1. Germline V gene data show CDR1 as MGHRA and CDR2 as YSYEKL. V shed 0 bases, J shed 2 bases, and the junction held 0 bases outside the gene matches. The CDR3 is made up of 14 amino acids. DNA of the CDR3: TGCGCCAGCAGCCAAGAGACAGGGGCCTACGAGCAGTACTTC. Translation gives CASSQETGAYEQYF.

The gene calls are TRBV4-3 and TRBJ1-2, with 10 bases that match TRBD1. Unmatched junction bases numbered 12, after V lost 0 bases and J lost 8 bases. The CDR3 is 17 amino acids. Looked up from germline, CDR1 is LGHNA and CDR2 is YSLEER. For the CDR3, the DNA is TGCGCCAGCAGCCAAGATCTTGGACAGGGGGTACGGACCGGCTACACCTTC. It translates to CASSQDLGQGVRTGYTF.

V and J are TRBV14 and TRBJ1-2; D is ambiguous. In germline, CDR1 is SGHDN, CDR2 FVKESK. V shed 1 base and J shed 3 bases, with 9 bases lying between them. This CDR3 spans 14 amino acids. CDR3 region: CASSQVGVDYGYTF. CDR3 DNA: TGTGCCAGCAGCCAAGTCGGGGTGGACTATGGCTACACCTTC.

This chain connects TRBV5-1 to TRBJ1-6; D not certain. Trimming removed 0 bases from V and 9 bases from J, with 10 bases in between. This CDR3 contains 14 residues. The germline gives CDR1 SGHRS, CDR2 YFSETQ. The CDR3 bases are TGCGCCAGCAGCTTGGTGGCAGCGGGTTCACCCCTCCACTTT. This translates into CASSLVAAGSPLHF.

Only one count was recorded for this clone. V is TRBV6-6 and J is TRBJ1-2, with 9 positions matching TRBD1. Germline lookup yields CDR1 MNHNY and CDR2 SVGAGI (reference sequence). The CDR3 is 14 amino acids. Trimming at V came to 2 bases and at J to 2 bases, leaving 0 bases not matched to a gene. The CDR3 is CASSYGTGNYGYTF. The CDR3 bases are TGTGCCAGCAGTTACGGGACAGGGAACTATGGCTACACCTTC.

The rearrangement joins TRBV6-1 to TRBJ1-5, with TRBD1 matching 7 bases. CDR3 size: 14 residues. Germline lookup yields CDR1 MNHNS and CDR2 SASEGT. The V gene end was trimmed by 5 bases and the J gene end by 8 bases; junction bases not matched to a gene: 9. CDR3: CASSSHDRVEPQHF. DNA of the CDR3: TGTGCCAGCAGTAGCCACGACAGGGTTGAGCCCCAGCATTTT.

The CDR3 DNA reads TGTGCCAGCAGCCCGGGACAGGGGGGCTACGAGCAGTACTTC. Protein sequence: CASSPGQGGYEQYF. The chain links TRBV27 to TRBJ2-7; 11 bases match TRBD1. Germline CDR1 and CDR2: MNHEY and SMNVEV (reference sequence). V lost 6 bases and J lost 3; bases outside the gene matches: 4. CDR3 length equals 14 residues.

This rearrangement joins TRBV4-3 to TRBJ1-6; 8 nucleotides agree with TRBD1. The ends lost 1 base at V and 6 bases at J; junction bases unmatched: 5. The CDR3 length is 16 residues. Per germline, CDR1 LGHNA and CDR2 YSLEER. CDR3 protein: CASSQGDRGGNSPLHF. The CDR3 DNA reads TGCGCCAGCAGCCAAGGAGACAGGGGAGGTAATTCACCCCTCCACTTT.

The rearrangement joins TRBV5-6 to TRBJ1-5, with unresolved D. From germline, CDR1 is SGHDT and CDR2 YYEEEE. CDR3 size: 16 residues. The germline V and J ends were trimmed by 3 bases and 7 bases, with 20 bases remaining between them. CDR3 nucleotide sequence: TGTGCCAGCAGCTCGAGGGCAGGCCACCGGGTCCAGCCCCAGCATTTT. Translated: CASSSRAGHRVQPQHF. The full variable domain, with the rest looked up from reference TRBV5-6 and TRBJ1-5, is DAGVTQSPTHLIKTRGQQVTLRCSPKSGHDTVSWYQQALGQGPQFIFQYYEEEERQRGNFPDRFSGHQFPNYSSELNVNALLLGDSALYLCASSSRAGHRVQPQHFGDGTRLSIL.

V is TRBV28 and J is TRBJ1-2; 7 positions agree with TRBD1. The CDR3 spans 15 residues. Germline CDR1 MDHEN, CDR2 SYDVKM. V lost 4 bases and J lost 0; bases outside the gene matches: 5. CDR3 in DNA: TGTGCCAGCAGTTCCCAGGGGGGAGCTAACTATGGCTACACCTTC. It is translated as CASSSQGGANYGYTF.

J is TRBJ2-2 and V is TRBV4-1; TRBD1 might be the D (5 bases). The length of the CDR3 is 20 residues. CDR1 and CDR2 (germline): MGHRA, YSYEKL. Trimming left V 0 bases short and J 2 bases short, with 22 bases between. The CDR3 region has the DNA TGCGCCAGCAGCCAAGAGCGGACAATGACGACCATTTTTAACACCGGGGAGCTGTTTTTT. Encoded protein: CASSQERTMTTIFNTGELFF.